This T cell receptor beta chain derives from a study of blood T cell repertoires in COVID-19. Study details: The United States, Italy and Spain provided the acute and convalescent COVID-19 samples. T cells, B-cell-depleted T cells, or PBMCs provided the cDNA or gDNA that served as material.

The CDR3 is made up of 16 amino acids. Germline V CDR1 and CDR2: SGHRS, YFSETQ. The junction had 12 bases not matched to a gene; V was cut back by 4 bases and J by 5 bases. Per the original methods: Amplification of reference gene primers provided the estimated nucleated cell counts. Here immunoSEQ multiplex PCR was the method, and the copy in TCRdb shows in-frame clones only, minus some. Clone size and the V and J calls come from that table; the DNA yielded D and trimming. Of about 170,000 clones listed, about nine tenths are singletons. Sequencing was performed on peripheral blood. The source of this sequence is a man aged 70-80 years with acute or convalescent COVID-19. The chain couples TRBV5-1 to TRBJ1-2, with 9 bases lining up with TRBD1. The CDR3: CASSPRPGQGTYGYTF. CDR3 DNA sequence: TGCGCCAGCAGCCCCAGACCGGGACAGGGCACTTATGGCTACACCTTC.